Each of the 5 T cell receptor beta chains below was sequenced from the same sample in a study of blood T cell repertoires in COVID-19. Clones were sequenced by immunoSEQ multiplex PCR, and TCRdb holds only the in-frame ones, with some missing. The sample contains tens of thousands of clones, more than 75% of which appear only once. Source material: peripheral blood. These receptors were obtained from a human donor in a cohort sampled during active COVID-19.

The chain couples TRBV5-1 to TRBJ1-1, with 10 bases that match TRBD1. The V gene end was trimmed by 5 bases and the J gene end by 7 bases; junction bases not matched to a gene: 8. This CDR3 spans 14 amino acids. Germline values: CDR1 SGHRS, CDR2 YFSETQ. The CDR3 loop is CASRSGTGVYEAFF. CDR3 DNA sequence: TGCGCCAGCAGGTCCGGGACAGGGGTTTATGAAGCTTTCTTT.

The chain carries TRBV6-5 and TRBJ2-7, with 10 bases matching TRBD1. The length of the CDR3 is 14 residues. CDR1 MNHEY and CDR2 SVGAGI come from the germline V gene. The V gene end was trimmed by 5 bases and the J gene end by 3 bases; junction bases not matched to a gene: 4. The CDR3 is CASSIDRGRYEQYF. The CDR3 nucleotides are TGTGCCAGCAGTATTGACAGGGGGCGCTACGAGCAGTACTTC.

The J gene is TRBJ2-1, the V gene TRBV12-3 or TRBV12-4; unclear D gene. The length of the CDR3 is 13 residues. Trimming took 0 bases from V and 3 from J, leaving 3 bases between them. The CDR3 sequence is CASSLARYNEQFF. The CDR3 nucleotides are TGTGCCAGCAGTTTAGCGCGCTACAATGAGCAGTTCTTC.

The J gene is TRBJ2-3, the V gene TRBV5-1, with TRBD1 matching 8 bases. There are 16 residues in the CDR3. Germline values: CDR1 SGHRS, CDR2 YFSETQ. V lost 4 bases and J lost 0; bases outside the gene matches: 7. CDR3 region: CASSTLTGGSTDTQYF. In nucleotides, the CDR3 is TGCGCCAGCAGCACTCTTACAGGGGGTAGCACAGATACGCAGTATTTT.

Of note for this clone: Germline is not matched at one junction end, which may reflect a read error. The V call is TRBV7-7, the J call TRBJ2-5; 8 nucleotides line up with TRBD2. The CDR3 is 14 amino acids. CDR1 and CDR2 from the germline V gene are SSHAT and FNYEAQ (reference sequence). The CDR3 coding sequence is TGTGCTAGCAGCTTAGGCGGGAGGCATCAGACCCAGTACTTC. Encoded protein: CASSLGGRHQTQYF. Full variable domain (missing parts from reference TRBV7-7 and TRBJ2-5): GAGVSQSPRYKVTKRGQDVTLRCDPISSHATLYWYQQALGQGPEFLTYFNYEAQPDKSGLPSDRFSAERPEGSISTLTIQRTEQRDSAMYRCASSLGGRHQTQYFGPGTRLLVL.